Each of the 22 T cell receptor beta chains below was sequenced from the same sample in a study of regulatory T cells in long-lasting Graves disease. As for time point: newly diagnosed GD, antithyroid drugs for less than 3 months. The TCR library was made from RNA extracted from PBMCs. Assembly of TCR beta libraries relied on iRepertoire HTBI primers together with Arm-PCR of CDR3 regions. TCRdb re-called the multiplex PCR reads through MiXCR, storing one row per CDR3 protein. The data show 200,000 to 250,000 distinct CDR3 sequences, around 17% seen once. The sequencing used peripheral blood mononuclear cells (PBMCs), collected at new diagnosis, from a patient treated with antithyroid drugs. The receptor source for this set is a female donor with Graves disease.

Comment on this clonotype: Being one base from a much bigger clone, this may be a read error. This chain joins TRBV6-5 and TRBJ1-1; 7 nucleotides line up with TRBD1. Germline CDR1 is MNHEY and CDR2 is SVGAGI. This CDR3 spans 15 amino acids. The CDR3 DNA reads as TGTGACAGCAGTTACTCGAAGGGGGCGAGCACTGAAGCTTTCTTT. Translation gives CDSSYSKGASTEAFF.

This clonotype was recorded at least ten times. This rearrangement joins TRBV12-3 or TRBV12-4 to TRBJ2-1; possible D gene TRBD2, 6 bases. The V end lost 8 bases, the J end lost 7 bases, and 12 bases lay between the germline ends. The CDR3 sequence is 12 residues long. CDR3 nucleotide sequence: TGTGCCAGCCCTTCGGGAGAGAATGAGCAGTTCTTC. This codes for CASPSGENEQFF.

The chain uses TRBV3-1 and TRBJ2-7; D gene uncertain. The CDR3 has 12 amino acids. From germline, CDR1 is LGHDT and CDR2 YNNKEL (reference sequence). The V end lost 4 bases, the J end lost 7 bases, and 11 bases lay between the germline ends. The chain's CDR3 is CASSPLGREQYF. The CDR3 nucleotides are TGTGCCAGCAGCCCTCTTGGGCGGGAGCAGTACTTC.

This clonotype came up many times. The genes are TRBV5-4 and TRBJ2-5; D is undetermined. With 6 bases removed from V and 5 bases from J, the gap between germline ends came to 11 bases. CDR1 and CDR2 (germline): SGHNT, YYREEE (reference sequence). This CDR3 has 12 residues. In nucleotides, the CDR3 is TGTGCCAGCATAGGGCTTGGGGAGACCCAGTACTTC. Its translation: CASIGLGETQYF.

This clonotype has a count of ten or more. CDR3: CASSSRARLDIQYF. CDR3 DNA sequence: TGTGCCAGCAGCTCTCGGGCCAGACTGGACATTCAGTACTTC. The rearrangement links TRBV7-9 to TRBJ2-4; D ambiguous. This CDR3 contains 14 residues. V dropped 4 bases and J dropped 8 bases, with 15 bases sitting between them. Germline V CDR1 and CDR2: SEHNR, FQNEAQ (reference sequence).

In its sample, this clonotype was seen many times. In DNA, the CDR3 is TGTGCCAGCAGTGACTCTCCCGGTAGCGGGAGGGCCTACAATGAGCAGTTCTTC. It yields the protein CASSDSPGSGRAYNEQFF. V is TRBV2 and J is TRBJ2-1; the match to TRBD2 covers 11 bases. CDR3 length: 18 residues. Germline V gene lookup returns CDR1 SNHLY and CDR2 FYNNEI. V dropped 3 bases and J dropped 2; count of bases not matched to a gene: 9.

This clonotype was observed many times. The V gene is TRBV19, the J gene TRBJ2-7; 11 bases map to TRBD2. The trim removed 6 bases at V and 3 bases at J, leaving 4 bases unmatched. The germline gives CDR1 LNHDA, CDR2 SQIVND (reference sequence). The CDR3 has 14 amino acids. The CDR3 loop is CASRTSGSSYEQYF. The CDR3 DNA reads as TGTGCCAGTAGAACTAGCGGGAGTAGCTACGAGCAGTACTTC.

V and J are TRBV7-2 and TRBJ2-4; the match to TRBD2 covers 14 bases. The trim removed 5 bases at V and 8 bases at J, leaving 5 bases unmatched. The length of the CDR3 is 15 residues. Germline-derived CDR1 and CDR2 are SGHTA and FQGNSA. For the CDR3, the DNA is TGTGCCAGCAGCCTAGGGACTAGCGGGAGAGACATTCAGTACTTC. This encodes CASSLGTSGRDIQYF.

This clonotype turned up a few times. One base separates it from a far larger clone, so it is likely a read error. This is likely a read error, given that the CDR3 carries no conserved phenylalanine or tryptophan at its end. The rearrangement uses TRBV7-9 and TRBJ2-3; D is perhaps TRBD2 (6 bases). The CDR3 contains 14 residues. The V and J ends lost 4 bases and 0 bases respectively, with 8 bases between them. CDR1 SEHNR and CDR2 FQNEAQ come from the germline V gene (reference sequence). The CDR3 coding sequence is TGTGCCAGCAGCTGGGGACTTAGCACAGATACGCAGTATCTT. Amino acids: CASSWGLSTDTQYL.

This clonotype was recorded at least ten times. This chain uses TRBV7-3 with TRBJ2-3, with D tentatively TRBD2 (6 bases). The CDR3 covers 15 residues. CDR1 is SGHTA, CDR2 FQGTGA, per germline. Deletions cut 1 base from V and 4 bases from J, with 12 bases between. The CDR3 DNA reads as TGTGCCAGCAGCTTAAAGGGCAGGGAGGCAGATACGCAGTATTTT. Translated: CASSLKGREADTQYF. Complete variable domain (other parts from reference TRBV7-3 and TRBJ2-3): GAGVSQTPSNKVTEKGKYVELRCDPISGHTALYWYRQSLGQGPEFLIYFQGTGAADDSGLPNDRFFAVRPEGSVSTLKIQRTERGDSAVYLCASSLKGREADTQYFGPGTRLTVL.

This clonotype was counted a few times. Being one base from a much bigger clone, this may be a read error. This chain uses TRBV4-3 with TRBJ1-2, with D perhaps matching TRBD1 (5 bases). This CDR3 is 15 amino acids long. Germline V gene sequence: CDR1 LGHNA, CDR2 YSLEER. Here the CDR3 reads CASNQDSEGSWGYTF. Written as DNA, the CDR3 is TGCGCCAGCAACCAAGATTCGGAGGGGTCTTGGGGCTACACCTTC.

This clonotype has ten or more counts. The rearrangement uses TRBV30 and TRBJ2-7; D unclear. This CDR3 comprises 13 residues. Between the trimmed V and J ends, which lost 3 bases and 2 bases, there was a span of 11 bases. Germline loops: CDR1 GTSNPN, CDR2 SVGIG (reference sequence). DNA for the CDR3: TGTGCCTGGAGCAGAGGTGTCCCCTACGAGCAGTACTTC. Translated: CAWSRGVPYEQYF. The full variable domain, in which reference TRBV30 and TRBJ2-7 provide the parts outside the CDR3, is SQTIHQWPATLVQPVGSPLSLECTVEGTSNPNLYWYRQAAGRGLQLLFYSVGIGQISSEVPQNLSASRPQDRQFILSSKKLLLSDSGFYLCAWSRGVPYEQYFGPGTRLTVT.

This chain links TRBV5-5 with TRBJ1-2, with 8 bases that match TRBD1. Germline V gene lookup returns CDR1 SGHKS and CDR2 YYEKEE (reference sequence). The J segment lost 4 bases and the V segment lost 0 bases, leaving 5 bases of the junction unmatched. This CDR3 comprises 15 residues. In DNA, the CDR3 is TGTGCCAGCAGCTTGGTAGGACAGGGAGCCTATGGCTACACCTTC. Translated: CASSLVGQGAYGYTF.

There are many counts of this clonotype. The chain combines TRBV5-1 with TRBJ2-7, with 9 positions matching TRBD1. This CDR3 is built from 15 residues. CDR1 and CDR2 (germline): SGHRS, YFSETQ. Unmatched junction bases numbered 6, after V lost 2 bases and J lost 3 bases. The DNA of the CDR3 is TGCGCCAGCAGCTTCCCCGGGACAGGGATCTACGAGCAGTACTTC. This encodes CASSFPGTGIYEQYF.

The table lists this clonotype with many counts. The chain has TRBV6-5 and TRBJ1-1; 9 bases agree with TRBD1. This CDR3 spans 15 amino acids. V shed 6 bases and J 1 base; nucleotides not matched to a gene: 6. Germline V gene sequence: CDR1 MNHEY, CDR2 SVGAGI. This CDR3 is CASRYQGQGNTEAFF. Written as DNA, the CDR3 is TGTGCCAGCAGGTACCAGGGACAGGGGAACACTGAAGCTTTCTTT.

About this clonotype: A far larger clone is just one base off, so this is likely a read error. The chain carries TRBV7-9 and TRBJ1-2; the match to TRBD1 covers 9 bases. V shed 5 bases and J 8 bases; nucleotides not matched to a gene: 12. CDR1 SEHNR and CDR2 FQNEAQ come from the germline V gene (reference sequence). The length of the CDR3 is 15 residues. The CDR3 DNA reads as TGTGCCAGCAGCCCCGGGACAGGGAGAGCGTCCGGCTACACCTTC. It yields the protein CASSPGTGRASGYTF.

This clonotype was seen many times. One end of the junction is discordant with germline, which a read error may explain. This chain connects TRBV20-1 to TRBJ2-7, with D possibly called TRBD1 or TRBD2 (5 bases each). Germline V gene sequence: CDR1 DFQATT, CDR2 SNEGSKA (reference sequence). CDR3 length: 16 amino acids. The CDR3 here is CSASSLDRGDSYEQYF. The CDR3 nucleotides read TGCAGCGCTAGTTCCTTAGATCGAGGGGACTCCTACGAGCAGTACTTC.

This clonotype came up many times. The chain uses TRBV5-4 and TRBJ1-6; TRBD1 aligns across 11 bases. From germline, CDR1 is SGHNT and CDR2 YYREEE (reference sequence). The CDR3 sequence is 16 residues long. Germline trimming cut 4 bases from V and 5 bases from J; bases unmatched to any gene: 5. The CDR3 DNA follows: TGTGCCAGCAGCCCGCAGGGACAGGGGGATAATTCACCCCTCCACTTT. This encodes CASSPQGQGDNSPLHF.

Note on this clonotype: A far more abundant clone sits one base away, making this likely a read error. V gene TRBV5-5 combines with J gene TRBJ1-6; D may be TRBD1 (5 bases). In germline, CDR1 is SGHKS, CDR2 YYEKEE (reference sequence). V dropped 5 bases and J dropped 3 bases, with 9 bases sitting between them. CDR3 size: 14 residues. This CDR3 is CASRGTYYNSPLHF. CDR3 sequence (DNA): TGTGCCAGCAGAGGGACCTACTATAATTCACCCCTCCACTTT.

This clonotype was seen many times. The chain has TRBV12-3 or TRBV12-4 and TRBJ2-7; D gene ambiguous. This CDR3 comprises 12 residues. Trimming stripped 3 bases from V and 6 bases from J, with 9 bases between. CDR3 amino acids: CASSLNPAEQYF. The CDR3, as DNA: TGTGCCAGCAGTTTGAACCCAGCCGAGCAGTACTTC.

This clonotype was observed at least ten times. In nucleotides, the CDR3 is TGTGCCAGCAGCACAACCGGACAGGACAATCAGCCCCAGCATTTT. Translated: CASSTTGQDNQPQHF. V and J are TRBV2 and TRBJ1-5, with 7 bases aligning to TRBD1. The J segment lost 3 bases and the V segment lost 6 bases, leaving 8 bases of the junction unmatched. This CDR3 is 15 amino acids long. Germline CDR1 reads SNHLY; CDR2 reads FYNNEI.

This clonotype was counted many times. V and J are TRBV3-1 and TRBJ2-5; 9 bases line up with TRBD2. There are 15 residues in the CDR3. Germline values: CDR1 LGHDT, CDR2 YNNKEL (reference sequence). Losses at the gene ends were 3 bases for V and 3 bases for J; bases not matched to a gene: 5. Here the CDR3 DNA reads TGTGCCAGCAGCCATTTAGCGGGAGAAAAAGAGACCCAGTACTTC. Protein: CASSHLAGEKETQYF.